These 18 T cell receptor beta chains were all obtained from the same sample, sequenced in a study of cytomegalovirus exposure and HLA in healthy donors. Method: immunoSEQ multiplex PCR; TCRdb's copy keeps in-frame clones and lacks some. This table has 150,000 or so clones, 80% to 90% appearing once. The sample was PBMCs. The receptor source for this set is a woman in her twenties or thirties in good health and CMV-seronegative.

The V gene is TRBV19, the J gene TRBJ2-7; no clear D gene. CDR1 and CDR2 from the germline V gene are LNHDA and SQIVND (reference sequence). V was clipped by 4 bases and J by 4 bases, with 11 bases between them. The CDR3 loop spans 13 amino acids. The DNA for the CDR3 is TGTGCCAGTAGTACCACTCTCTCTTACGAGCAGTACTTC. Translating it yields CASSTTLSYEQYF.

The chain has TRBV7-9 and TRBJ2-7; TRBD2 aligns across 7 bases. The V segment lost 3 bases and the J segment 3 bases; nucleotides outside the gene matches: 2. Germline values: CDR1 SEHNR, CDR2 FQNEAQ (reference sequence). This CDR3 spans 13 amino acids. CDR3 sequence: CASSLGGDYEQYF. The CDR3 DNA sequence: TGTGCCAGCAGCTTGGGGGGGGACTACGAGCAGTACTTC.

This chain uses TRBV25-1 with TRBJ2-5; D may be TRBD2 (5 bases). The length of the CDR3 is 13 residues. Looked up from germline, CDR1 is MGHDK and CDR2 is SYGVNS. V was trimmed by 5 bases and J by 5 bases, leaving 12 bases between them. In DNA form, the CDR3 reads TGTGCCAGCAGTAGTAGGACTGAGGAGACCCAGTACTTC. Protein product: CASSSRTEETQYF.

This clone was counted a single time. V is TRBV5-1 and J is TRBJ1-4; TRBD1 is a possible D gene (5 bases). The CDR3 has 14 residues. V dropped 4 bases and J dropped 8 bases, with 15 bases sitting between them. The V gene's germline CDR1 is SGHRS and CDR2 YFSETQ. The CDR3 reads CASSPGGAEEKLFF. The DNA of the CDR3 is TGCGCCAGCAGCCCTGGTGGGGCCGAAGAAAAACTGTTTTTT.

The CDR3 reads CASSTTSGHEDTQYF. The CDR3, as DNA: TGCGCCAGCAGCACAACTAGCGGCCACGAGGATACGCAGTATTTT. This chain links TRBV5-1 with TRBJ2-3; TRBD2 matches 8 bases. The germline CDR1 and CDR2 sequences are SGHRS and YFSETQ. V lost 4 bases to trimming and J lost 6 bases; unmatched junction nucleotides: 10. There are 15 residues in the CDR3.

The CDR3 DNA is TGTGCCAGCAGCTTAGGATGGGACAGGGAGCAGTTCTTC. Amino acid sequence: CASSLGWDREQFF. This chain connects TRBV11-3 to TRBJ2-1; 8 nucleotides line up with TRBD1. The CDR3 has 13 residues. Germline trimming cut 1 base from V and 10 bases from J; bases unmatched to any gene: 3. Germline CDR1 is SGHNT and CDR2 is YENEEA. The variable domain in full, completed from reference TRBV11-3 and TRBJ2-1, reads EAGVVQSPRYKIIEKKQPVAFWCNPISGHNTLYWYLQNLGQGPELLIRYENEEAVDDSQLPKDRFSAERLKGVDSTLKIQPAELGDSAVYLCASSLGWDREQFFGPGTRLTVL.

A few counts support this clone. The chain couples TRBV30 to TRBJ1-5; maybe TRBD1 (6 bases). Germline CDR1 and CDR2: GTSNPN and SVGIG (reference sequence). This CDR3 contains 14 residues. V lost 1 base to trimming and J lost 0 bases, with 7 bases between them. CDR3 DNA sequence: TGTGCCTGGAGTGCAGGGGTTAGCAATCAGCCCCAGCATTTT. Protein product: CAWSAGVSNQPQHF.

CDR3 in amino acids: CAWSPPGQESYGYTF. For the CDR3, the DNA is TGTGCCTGGAGTCCACCGGGACAGGAGAGCTATGGCTACACCTTC. V and J are TRBV30 and TRBJ1-2, with 8 bases fitting TRBD1. Germline V CDR1 and CDR2: GTSNPN, SVGIG (reference sequence). The CDR3 sequence is 15 residues long. The J segment lost 4 bases and the V segment lost 2 bases, leaving 9 bases of the junction unmatched.

This clone was picked up a small number of times. The chain has TRBV5-4 and TRBJ1-1, with D uncertain. Per germline, CDR1 SGHNT and CDR2 YYREEE (reference sequence). The CDR3 spans 13 residues. V lost 5 bases, J lost 11 bases, and 19 bases lay in between. As DNA, the CDR3 is TGTGCCAGCAGTATGCGGGAAAATTTAGCTGCTTTCTTT. As protein: CASSMRENLAAFF.

This rearrangement joins TRBV15 to TRBJ1-6; TRBD1 aligns across 9 bases. J gave up 3 bases and V 2 bases, and 5 bases lay outside the gene matches. The CDR3 length is 17 residues. Germline CDR1 and CDR2: LNHNV and YYDKDF (reference sequence). The CDR3 protein is CATSRLDRGFYNSPLHF. The CDR3 DNA reads TGTGCCACCAGCAGATTGGACAGGGGATTCTATAATTCACCCCTCCACTTT.

The rearrangement links TRBV7-2 to TRBJ2-5; no firm D call. V dropped 3 bases and J dropped 2 bases, with 22 bases sitting between them. The CDR3 loop spans 18 amino acids. Germline loops: CDR1 SGHTA, CDR2 FQGNSA. The CDR3 DNA sequence: TGTGCCAGCAGCTTCGCCCCAAATCAGGTCATGTTTCAAGAGACCCAGTACTTC. Protein product: CASSFAPNQVMFQETQYF.

The chain couples TRBV6-1 to TRBJ2-2; 8 bases are a match to TRBD1. The CDR3 consists of 15 residues. Germline CDR1 reads MNHNS; CDR2 reads SASEGT. V was pared by 9 bases and J by 6 bases, with 12 bases of the junction left unmatched. Here the CDR3 reads CASQYETGAPGELFF. Here the CDR3 DNA reads TGTGCCAGTCAGTATGAGACAGGGGCACCCGGGGAGCTGTTTTTT.

The genes are TRBV19 and TRBJ1-1; the D is unclear. Germline V gene sequence: CDR1 LNHDA, CDR2 SQIVND (reference sequence). Trimming cost V 8 bases and J 0 bases, with 16 bases left between them. The length of the CDR3 is 15 residues. The CDR3 loop is CASVMTRYMNTEAFF. DNA for the CDR3: TGTGCCAGTGTCATGACACGTTACATGAACACTGAAGCTTTCTTT.

V and J are TRBV6-1 and TRBJ1-5; the D is unclear. Germline V CDR1 and CDR2: MNHNS, SASEGT. Trimming took 5 bases from V and 2 from J, leaving 13 bases between them. CDR3 length: 15 residues. The DNA of the CDR3 is TGTGCCAGCAGTCACCCGGAGGCCCGCAATCAGCCCCAGCATTTT. It yields the protein CASSHPEARNQPQHF.

This chain connects TRBV7-9 to TRBJ2-2; no firm D call. The CDR3 sequence is 17 residues long. Trimming cost V 5 bases and J 2 bases, with 18 bases left between them. The germline CDR1 and CDR2 sequences are SEHNR and FQNEAQ (reference sequence). Written as DNA, the CDR3 is TGTGCCAGCAGCCGCAGACTTTCCCCGGAAAACACCGGGGAGCTGTTTTTT. This sequence encodes CASSRRLSPENTGELFF.

The chain joins TRBV7-2 to TRBJ1-2; weak D call: TRBD1 (5 bases). Germline V gene lookup returns CDR1 SGHTA and CDR2 FQGNSA. V was clipped by 8 bases and J by 5 bases, with 15 bases between them. This CDR3 region has 13 residues. The CDR3 is CASGWRGSYGYTF. In DNA, the CDR3 is TGTGCCAGCGGCTGGAGGGGTTCGTATGGCTACACCTTC.

This clone was detected ten times or more. J is TRBJ1-5 and V is TRBV6-1; D is unresolved. CDR3 length: 12 amino acids. Germline V gene lookup returns CDR1 MNHNS and CDR2 SASEGT. V was trimmed by 5 bases and J by 5 bases, leaving 7 bases between them. As DNA, the CDR3 is TGTGCCAGCAGTAGAGGGTATCAGCCCCAGCATTTT. This gives the protein CASSRGYQPQHF.

The table lists this clone with a count of one. The chain couples TRBV6-1 to TRBJ2-7; 9 bases are a match to TRBD1. V lost 1 base, J lost 3 bases, and 4 bases stayed unmatched. This CDR3 contains 15 residues. Per germline, CDR1 MNHNS and CDR2 SASEGT. The CDR3, as DNA: TGTGCCAGCAGTGAAGGAGAGGACAGGGGCTACGAGCAGTACTTC. Its protein is CASSEGEDRGYEQYF.